A single sample is the source of the 22 T cell receptor beta chains below, sequenced in a study of OX40 agonist ivuxolimab in advanced cancers. TCRdb's copy holds only in-frame clones and misses some; the assay was immunoSEQ multiplex PCR. Of 70,000 to 85,000 clones detected, around 86% appear once; the ten largest clones hold 0.8% to 1%. Sample: CD4+ or CD8+ T cells sorted from blood, taken in a trial of the OX40 agonist ivuxolimab. The receptors here all came from an adult with an advanced solid tumor such as melanoma, head and neck, liver or kidney cancer.

This clone was observed a handful of times. The chain uses TRBV7-6 and TRBJ1-5; perhaps TRBD1 as D (6 bases). This CDR3 spans 14 amino acids. Trimming took off 5 bases at V and 3 bases at J, with 11 bases between the two ends. Germline CDR1 is SGHVS and CDR2 is FNYEAQ. CDR3 DNA sequence: TGTGCCAGCAGCCCTGGACAGTTCAATCAGCCCCAGCATTTT. Its protein is CASSPGQFNQPQHF.

CDR3 bases: TGTGCCAGCAGCTTAGTGGTTCCCTTCACTCCCGATGAGCAGTTCTTC. Encoded protein: CASSLVVPFTPDEQFF. The chain recombines TRBV11-3 with TRBJ2-1, with D unclear. This CDR3 has 16 residues. V was trimmed by 1 base and J by 8 bases, leaving 18 bases between them. Germline assignment: CDR1 SGHNT and CDR2 YENEEA. The full variable domain, its missing parts supplied by reference TRBV11-3 and TRBJ2-1, is EAGVVQSPRYKIIEKKQPVAFWCNPISGHNTLYWYLQNLGQGPELLIRYENEEAVDDSQLPKDRFSAERLKGVDSTLKIQPAELGDSAVYLCASSLVVPFTPDEQFFGPGTRLTVL.

The V call is TRBV19, the J call TRBJ2-7; possibly TRBD2 for D (6 bases). The CDR3 loop spans 14 amino acids. The V end lost 4 bases, the J end lost 3 bases, and 13 bases lay between the germline ends. Germline values: CDR1 LNHDA, CDR2 SQIVND (reference sequence). The CDR3 sequence is CASSTGTVVYEQYF. The CDR3 DNA reads as TGTGCCAGTAGTACCGGGACTGTAGTCTACGAGCAGTACTTC.

The chain has TRBV18 and TRBJ2-7; 7 nucleotides match TRBD1. The V gene's germline CDR1 is KGHSH and CDR2 LQKENI. The CDR3 consists of 14 residues. J gave up 0 bases and V 6 bases, and 5 bases lay outside the gene matches. CDR3 loop: CASSGTVSSYEQYF. The CDR3 nucleotides read TGTGCCAGCTCTGGGACAGTGAGCTCCTACGAGCAGTACTTC.

The V and J genes are TRBV7-6 and TRBJ2-1; D call uncertain. V shed 3 bases and J shed 5 bases, with 8 bases lying between them. The CDR3 totals 13 residues. Germline values: CDR1 SGHVS, CDR2 FNYEAQ. CDR3 region: CASSFRPNNEQFF. CDR3 coding DNA: TGTGCCAGCAGCTTCAGACCAAACAATGAGCAGTTCTTC.

The V and J genes are TRBV6-6 and TRBJ1-1; D ambiguous. Germline CDR1 MNHNY, CDR2 SVGAGI (reference sequence). The CDR3 is made up of 13 amino acids. The V gene lost 3 bases and the J gene lost 3 bases, with 8 bases spanning the gap. The CDR3: CASSYLGHTEAFF. The CDR3 coding sequence is TGTGCCAGCAGTTATTTAGGGCACACTGAAGCTTTCTTT.

V usage is TRBV5-1 and J usage is TRBJ1-5; 9 positions match TRBD1. This CDR3 has 15 amino acids. With V trimmed by 6 bases and J by 4 bases, 8 bases remained unmatched. Germline V CDR1 and CDR2: SGHRS, YFSETQ. CDR3 sequence reads: CASKRGQGANQPQHF. In nucleotides, the CDR3 is TGCGCCAGCAAGAGGGGACAGGGTGCGAATCAGCCCCAGCATTTT.

V usage is TRBV7-6 and J usage is TRBJ2-2; D not certain. CDR1 and CDR2 (germline): SGHVS, FNYEAQ. Trimming took off 0 bases at V and 4 bases at J, with 9 bases between the two ends. The CDR3 contains 15 residues. The CDR3 DNA is TGTGCCAGCAGCTTAGCCCAACTGCGCACCGGGGAGCTGTTTTTT. It translates to CASSLAQLRTGELFF. The complete variable domain, with remaining parts taken from reference TRBV7-6 and TRBJ2-2, reads GAGVSQSPRYKVTKRGQDVALRCDPISGHVSLYWYRQALGQGPEFLTYFNYEAQQDKSGLPNDRFSAERPEGSISTLTIQRTEQRDSAMYRCASSLAQLRTGELFFGEGSRLTVL.

The chain recombines TRBV5-5 with TRBJ1-5, with 7 bases lining up with TRBD1. The CDR3 sequence is 15 residues long. Germline V lookup: CDR1 SGHKS, CDR2 YYEKEE (reference sequence). V shed 0 bases and J 8 bases; nucleotides not matched to a gene: 8. The CDR3 DNA reads TGTGCCAGCAGCTTGGGGACAGGAGGGCGAGAGCCCCAGCATTTT. This codes for CASSLGTGGREPQHF.

The J gene is TRBJ1-2, the V gene TRBV7-9, with TRBD1 identical over 9 bases. The CDR3 runs to 15 residues. V shed 1 base and J 5 bases; nucleotides not matched to a gene: 5. CDR1 and CDR2 (germline): SEHNR, FQNEAQ (reference sequence). This chain's CDR3 is CASSLDRGRSYGYTF. The CDR3 coding sequence is TGTGCCAGCAGCTTAGACAGGGGGCGGTCGTATGGCTACACCTTC.

The chain couples TRBV7-2 to TRBJ1-5; D is possibly TRBD1 (6 bases). This CDR3 is built from 13 residues. Per the germline V gene, CDR1 is SGHTA and CDR2 is FQGNSA. The V end was cut by 3 bases, the J end by 4 bases, with 7 bases between. The CDR3 DNA sequence: TGTGCCAGCAGCTTTACAGGGAATCAGCCCCAGCATTTT. It is translated as CASSFTGNQPQHF.

This rearrangement joins TRBV7-9 to TRBJ2-3; no clear D. V gave up 3 bases and J gave up 5 bases, with 12 bases separating them. The CDR3 runs 14 residues. Germline V lookup: CDR1 SEHNR, CDR2 FQNEAQ (reference sequence). The CDR3 reads CASSFGTRQDTQYF. CDR3 DNA: TGTGCCAGCAGCTTTGGTACCCGTCAAGATACGCAGTATTTT.

This clone was seen once. The chain employs TRBV18 and TRBJ1-4; D gene uncertain. V dropped 6 bases and J dropped 3 bases, with 23 bases sitting between them. There are 18 residues in the CDR3. Germline V gene sequence: CDR1 KGHSH, CDR2 LQKENI. The CDR3 reads CASSLGSGGLGSNEKLFF. In DNA, the CDR3 is TGTGCCAGCTCCCTTGGATCGGGTGGGCTTGGATCTAATGAAAAACTGTTTTTT.

The V call is TRBV9, the J call TRBJ1-1, with D unclear. The CDR3 loop spans 14 amino acids. Deletions cut 0 bases from V and 0 bases from J, with 6 bases between. CDR1 is SGDLS, CDR2 YYNGEE, per germline. The CDR3 nucleotides are TGTGCCAGCAGCGTAGGAGGCATGAACACTGAAGCTTTCTTT. This translates into CASSVGGMNTEAFF.

The chain links TRBV2 to TRBJ2-1; D ambiguous. V shed 5 bases and J shed 0 bases, with 11 bases lying between them. CDR3 length: 15 residues. Germline V lookup: CDR1 SNHLY, CDR2 FYNNEI. The CDR3: CASSLDVSSYNEQFF. In DNA form, the CDR3 reads TGTGCCAGCAGTCTGGACGTTAGCTCCTACAATGAGCAGTTCTTC. Full variable domain (missing parts from reference TRBV2 and TRBJ2-1): EPEVTQTPSHQVTQMGQEVILRCVPISNHLYFYWYRQILGQKVEFLVSFYNNEISEKSEIFDDQFSVERPDGSNFTLKIRSTKLEDSAMYFCASSLDVSSYNEQFFGPGTRLTVL.

The rearrangement joins TRBV18 to TRBJ1-4; D might be TRBD1 (5 bases). Trimming cost V 5 bases and J 6 bases, with 19 bases left between them. Looked up from germline, CDR1 is KGHSH and CDR2 is LQKENI. The CDR3 covers 16 residues. The CDR3 spells CASSTESGRQDEKLFF. The CDR3 DNA sequence: TGTGCCAGCTCAACCGAGTCAGGGCGTCAGGATGAAAAACTGTTTTTT.

The chain's CDR3 is CASSQVGQGLANEKLFF. CDR3 in DNA: TGCGCCAGCAGCCAAGTTGGACAGGGGTTGGCTAATGAAAAACTGTTTTTT. This chain links TRBV4-3 with TRBJ1-4; 9 bases align to TRBD1. V shed 1 base, J shed 3 bases, and the junction held 6 bases outside the gene matches. Germline CDR1 and CDR2: LGHNA and YSLEER. The CDR3 covers 17 residues.

The gene calls are TRBV28 and TRBJ2-1; D is ambiguous. CDR1 and CDR2 from the germline V gene are MDHEN and SYDVKM. Trimming cost V 0 bases and J 7 bases, with 4 bases left between them. The CDR3 totals 12 residues. The CDR3 is CASSLWGNEQFF. The CDR3 DNA follows: TGTGCCAGCAGTTTATGGGGGAATGAGCAGTTCTTC.

This clone showed up just a few times. This chain connects TRBV4-1 to TRBJ1-2; D is unresolved. Per germline, CDR1 MGHRA and CDR2 YSYEKL. The CDR3 extends over 15 amino acids. V dropped 8 bases and J dropped 0 bases, with 16 bases sitting between them. DNA for the CDR3: TGCGCCAGCTCCCAACCGGGCCGAGCTAACTATGGCTACACCTTC. As protein: CASSQPGRANYGYTF.

This chain joins TRBV9 and TRBJ1-4; D is unclear. The CDR3 has 16 amino acids. V lost 0 bases and J 0 bases, leaving 9 bases between the germline ends. In germline, CDR1 is SGDLS, CDR2 YYNGEE. The CDR3 bases are TGTGCCAGCAGCGTAGGGCCAGCTGCAACTAATGAAAAACTGTTTTTT. Translating gives CASSVGPAATNEKLFF.

This rearrangement joins TRBV7-3 to TRBJ2-2; TRBD1 or TRBD2 may be the D gene (5 bases each). Germline CDR1 reads SGHTA; CDR2 reads FQGTGA. The germline V and J ends were trimmed by 3 bases and 1 base, with 12 bases remaining between them. The CDR3 covers 16 residues. CDR3 sequence: CASSFSGQMNTGELFF. The CDR3 DNA reads TGTGCCAGCAGCTTCTCGGGGCAGATGAACACCGGGGAGCTGTTTTTT. Looking up the rest from reference TRBV7-3 and TRBJ2-2 gives the full variable domain: GAGVSQTPSNKVTEKGKYVELRCDPISGHTALYWYRQSLGQGPEFLIYFQGTGAADDSGLPNDRFFAVRPEGSVSTLKIQRTERGDSAVYLCASSFSGQMNTGELFFGEGSRLTVL.

The chain carries TRBV25-1 and TRBJ1-2, with D possibly matching TRBD1 (6 bases). Looked up from germline, CDR1 is MGHDK and CDR2 is SYGVNS. The CDR3 contains 13 residues. The germline V and J ends were trimmed by 5 bases and 3 bases, with 10 bases remaining between them. CDR3 nucleotides: TGTGCCAGCAGTCGGGGGCGCGACTATGGCTACACCTTC. Its translation is CASSRGRDYGYTF.